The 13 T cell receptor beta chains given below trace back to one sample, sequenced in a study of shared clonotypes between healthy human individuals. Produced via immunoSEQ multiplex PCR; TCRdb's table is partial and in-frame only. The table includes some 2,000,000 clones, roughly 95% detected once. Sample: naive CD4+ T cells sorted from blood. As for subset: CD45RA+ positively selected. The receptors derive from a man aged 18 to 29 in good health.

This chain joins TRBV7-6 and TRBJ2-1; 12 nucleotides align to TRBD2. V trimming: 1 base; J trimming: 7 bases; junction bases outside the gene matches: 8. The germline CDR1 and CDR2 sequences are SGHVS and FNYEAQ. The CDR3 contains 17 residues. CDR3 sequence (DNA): TGTGCCAGCAGCTTAGTCCCTCTAGCGGGAGGGCCAAATGAGCAGTTCTTC. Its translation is CASSLVPLAGGPNEQFF.

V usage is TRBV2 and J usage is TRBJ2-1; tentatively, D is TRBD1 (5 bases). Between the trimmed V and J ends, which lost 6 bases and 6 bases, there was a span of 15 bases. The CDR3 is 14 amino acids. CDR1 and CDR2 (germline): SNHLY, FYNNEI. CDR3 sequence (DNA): TGTGCCAGCAGCCAGGGTGGTCTCATCAATGAGCAGTTCTTC. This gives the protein CASSQGGLINEQFF.

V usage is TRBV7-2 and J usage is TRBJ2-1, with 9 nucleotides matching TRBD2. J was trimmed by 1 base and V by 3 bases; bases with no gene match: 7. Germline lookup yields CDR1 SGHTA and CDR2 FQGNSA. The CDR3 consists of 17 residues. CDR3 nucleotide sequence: TGTGCCAGCAGCTTGTTAGGCGGGAGGGTTTCCTACAATGAGCAGTTCTTC. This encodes CASSLLGGRVSYNEQFF.

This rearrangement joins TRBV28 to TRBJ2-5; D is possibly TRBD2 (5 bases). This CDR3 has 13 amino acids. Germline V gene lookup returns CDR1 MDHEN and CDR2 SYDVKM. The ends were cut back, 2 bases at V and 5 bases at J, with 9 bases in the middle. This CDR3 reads CASSLDREETQYF. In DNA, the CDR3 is TGTGCCAGCAGTTTAGATAGGGAGGAGACCCAGTACTTC. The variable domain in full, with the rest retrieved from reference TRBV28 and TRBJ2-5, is DVKVTQSSRYLVKRTGEKVFLECVQDMDHENMFWYRQDPGLGLRLIYFSYDVKMKEKGDIPEGYSVSREKKERFSLILESASTNQTSMYLCASSLDREETQYFGPGTRLLVL.

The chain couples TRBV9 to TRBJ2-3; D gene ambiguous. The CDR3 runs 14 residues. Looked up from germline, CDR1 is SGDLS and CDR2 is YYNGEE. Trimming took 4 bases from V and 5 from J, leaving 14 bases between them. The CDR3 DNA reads TGTGCCAGCAGCTCGTTGTTTCGCTTAGATACGCAGTATTTT. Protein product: CASSSLFRLDTQYF.

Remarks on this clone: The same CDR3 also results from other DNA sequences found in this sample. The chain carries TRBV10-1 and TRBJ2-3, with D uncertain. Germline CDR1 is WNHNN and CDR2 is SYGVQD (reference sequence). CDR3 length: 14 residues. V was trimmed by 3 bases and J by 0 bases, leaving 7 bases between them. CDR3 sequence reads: CASSEGRSTDTQYF. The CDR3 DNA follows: TGCGCCAGCAGTGAAGGCAGGAGCACAGATACGCAGTATTTT.

The CDR3 spells CASSFQGVGETQYF. The CDR3 DNA sequence: TGTGCCAGCAGTTTTCAAGGGGTAGGGGAGACCCAGTACTTC. V is TRBV27 and J is TRBJ2-5, with D maybe TRBD1 (5 bases). The CDR3 spans 14 residues. In germline, CDR1 is MNHEY, CDR2 SMNVEV (reference sequence). V was trimmed by 3 bases and J by 5 bases, leaving 13 bases between them.

DNA for the CDR3: TGTGCCAGCAGCCTGGACTACCCCGATGAGCAGTTCTTC. It is translated as CASSLDYPDEQFF. V and J are TRBV7-8 and TRBJ2-1; a weak D match, TRBD2 (6 bases). V lost 5 bases and J 8 bases, leaving 13 bases between the germline ends. The CDR3 runs 13 residues. CDR1 is SGHVS and CDR2 is FQNEAQ in the germline V gene.

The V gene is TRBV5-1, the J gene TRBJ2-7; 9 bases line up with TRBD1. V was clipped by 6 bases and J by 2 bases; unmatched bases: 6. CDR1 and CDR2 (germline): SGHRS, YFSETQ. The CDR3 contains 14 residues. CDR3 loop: CASTPGTGPYEQYF. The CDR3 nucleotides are TGCGCCAGCACTCCCGGGACAGGGCCCTACGAGCAGTACTTC. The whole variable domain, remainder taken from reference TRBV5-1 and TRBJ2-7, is KAGVTQTPRYLIKTRGQQVTLSCSPISGHRSVSWYQQTPGQGLQFLFEYFSETQRNKGNFPGRFSGRQFSNSRSEMNVSTLELGDSALYLCASTPGTGPYEQYFGPGTRLTVT.

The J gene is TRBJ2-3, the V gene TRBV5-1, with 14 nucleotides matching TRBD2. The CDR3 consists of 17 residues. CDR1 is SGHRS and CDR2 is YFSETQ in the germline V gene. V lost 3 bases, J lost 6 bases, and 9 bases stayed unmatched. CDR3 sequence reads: CASSSLTSGGASDTQYF. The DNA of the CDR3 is TGCGCCAGCAGCTCCTTGACTAGCGGGGGGGCATCTGATACGCAGTATTTT. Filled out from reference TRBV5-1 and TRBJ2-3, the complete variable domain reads KAGVTQTPRYLIKTRGQQVTLSCSPISGHRSVSWYQQTPGQGLQFLFEYFSETQRNKGNFPGRFSGRQFSNSRSEMNVSTLELGDSALYLCASSSLTSGGASDTQYFGPGTRLTVL.

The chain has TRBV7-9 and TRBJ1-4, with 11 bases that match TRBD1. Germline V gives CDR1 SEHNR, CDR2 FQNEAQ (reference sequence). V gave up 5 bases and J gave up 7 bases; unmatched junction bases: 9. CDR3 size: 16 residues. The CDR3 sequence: CASSLTRTGGVEKLFF. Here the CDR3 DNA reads TGTGCCAGCAGCCTAACAAGGACAGGGGGCGTTGAAAAACTGTTTTTT. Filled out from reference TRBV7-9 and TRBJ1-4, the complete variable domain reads DTGVSQNPRHKITKRGQNVTFRCDPISEHNRLYWYRQTLGQGPEFLTYFQNEAQLEKSRLLSDRFSAERPKGSFSTLEIQRTEQGDSAMYLCASSLTRTGGVEKLFFGSGTQLSVL.

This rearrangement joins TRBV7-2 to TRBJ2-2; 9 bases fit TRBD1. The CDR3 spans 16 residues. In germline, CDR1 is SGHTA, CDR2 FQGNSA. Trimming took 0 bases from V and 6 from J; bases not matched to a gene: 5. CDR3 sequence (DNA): TGTGCCAGCAGCTTAGCGGACAGGGGAGTGGCCGGGGAGCTGTTTTTT. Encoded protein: CASSLADRGVAGELFF.

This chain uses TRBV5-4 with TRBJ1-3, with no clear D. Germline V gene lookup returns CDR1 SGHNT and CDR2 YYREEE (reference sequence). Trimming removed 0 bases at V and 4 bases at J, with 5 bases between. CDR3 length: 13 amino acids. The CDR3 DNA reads TGTGCCAGCAGCTTGGGGGTCGGAAACACCATATATTTT. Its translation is CASSLGVGNTIYF.